The entry that follows covers one T cell receptor (beta chain) sequence. The sample belongs to a study of blood T cell repertoires in COVID-19. Method: immunoSEQ multiplex PCR; TCRdb's copy keeps in-frame clones and lacks some. Here the sample spans some 150,000 clones, approximately 85% being singletons. CDR1 and CDR2 (germline): KGHDR, SFDVKD. The CDR3 spans 15 residues. Deletions cut 4 bases from V and 0 bases from J, with 10 bases between. Sequencing used peripheral blood. The receptor's source is a woman aged 55-69 years with COVID-19, enrolled during active disease. The chain recombines TRBV24-1 with TRBJ2-3; D might be TRBD1 (6 bases). CDR3 sequence (DNA): TGTGCCACCAGTGACTGGACAGCCAGCACAGATACGCAGTATTTT. It yields the protein CATSDWTASTDTQYF.